The 18 T cell receptor beta chains presented below share a single source sample, sequenced in a study of T cell changes during pregnancy in multiple sclerosis. Clones were read by immunoSEQ multiplex PCR, and TCRdb kept only the in-frame ones, dropping some. The sample lists more than 70,000 clones, around 92% occurring once. Sequences were derived from peripheral blood, sampled after pregnancy. These receptors were obtained from a female donor in good health, enrolled as a control in a pregnancy study.

The gene calls are TRBV6-1 and TRBJ1-2; TRBD1 agrees at 9 bases. V dropped 6 bases and J dropped 4; count of bases not matched to a gene: 3. CDR1 and CDR2 from the germline V gene are MNHNS and SASEGT. This CDR3 is 13 amino acids long. The CDR3 is CASRQTGGYGYTF. In DNA form, the CDR3 reads TGTGCCAGCAGGCAGACAGGGGGCTATGGCTACACCTTC.

The CDR3 protein is CSVAGAMGYTF. In DNA, the CDR3 is TGCAGTGTTGCTGGGGCTATGGGCTACACCTTC. This chain joins TRBV20-1 and TRBJ1-2, with D possibly being TRBD1 (5 bases). Trimming stripped 7 bases from V and 8 bases from J, with 14 bases between. Germline CDR1 is DFQATT and CDR2 is SNEGSKA (reference sequence). The CDR3 contains 11 residues.

The chain joins TRBV30 to TRBJ1-2, with 9 bases identical to TRBD1. Germline V CDR1 and CDR2: GTSNPN, SVGIG (reference sequence). The junction had 15 bases not matched to a gene; V was cut back by 2 bases and J by 8 bases. CDR3 size: 16 residues. The CDR3 region has the DNA TGTGCCTGGAGTCCCCTCGGGACAGGGAAAAGGAGCGGCTACACCTTC. It is translated as CAWSPLGTGKRSGYTF.

The chain carries TRBV2 and TRBJ1-5; no clear D gene. The CDR3 contains 14 residues. The V end lost 8 bases, the J end lost 5 bases, and 16 bases lay between the germline ends. CDR1 is SNHLY, CDR2 FYNNEI, per germline. CDR3 sequence reads: CASGLQHGHQPQHF. CDR3 nucleotide sequence: TGTGCCAGCGGCTTACAGCACGGTCATCAGCCCCAGCATTTT. Together with reference TRBV2 and TRBJ1-5, the CDR3 gives the full variable domain: EPEVTQTPSHQVTQMGQEVILRCVPISNHLYFYWYRQILGQKVEFLVSFYNNEISEKSEIFDDQFSVERPDGSNFTLKIRSTKLEDSAMYFCASGLQHGHQPQHFGDGTRLSIL.

The rearrangement joins TRBV5-1 to TRBJ1-6; D is unresolved. The CDR3 sequence is 15 residues long. The germline CDR1 and CDR2 sequences are SGHRS and YFSETQ. V lost 4 bases, J lost 7 bases, and 15 bases lay in between. CDR3 region: CASSPLRSPNSPLHF. CDR3 in DNA: TGCGCCAGCAGCCCCCTTAGGAGCCCCAATTCACCCCTCCACTTT.

V is TRBV19 and J is TRBJ2-5; D gene uncertain. Germline CDR1 LNHDA, CDR2 SQIVND (reference sequence). This CDR3 spans 13 amino acids. V lost 1 base and J 1 base, leaving 4 bases between the germline ends. The CDR3 DNA is TGTGCCAGTAGTATAGGCAGCCAAGAGACCCAGTACTTC. Translating it yields CASSIGSQETQYF.

This chain links TRBV28 with TRBJ1-5, with 7 bases identical to TRBD1. This CDR3 region has 15 residues. V shed 5 bases and J 7 bases; nucleotides not matched to a gene: 11. The germline CDR1 and CDR2 sequences are MDHEN and SYDVKM. This chain's CDR3 is CASSNVKGAWQPQHF. CDR3 DNA sequence: TGTGCCAGCAGTAATGTCAAGGGGGCTTGGCAGCCCCAGCATTTT. The whole variable domain, remainder taken from reference TRBV28 and TRBJ1-5, is DVKVTQSSRYLVKRTGEKVFLECVQDMDHENMFWYRQDPGLGLRLIYFSYDVKMKEKGDIPEGYSVSREKKERFSLILESASTNQTSMYLCASSNVKGAWQPQHFGDGTRLSIL.

J is TRBJ1-1 and V is TRBV5-4, with D unresolved. V shed 1 base and J shed 2 bases, with 9 bases lying between them. Germline V gene lookup returns CDR1 SGHNT and CDR2 YYREEE (reference sequence). The CDR3 is made up of 14 amino acids. CDR3 loop: CASSLTVVNTEAFF. The CDR3, as DNA: TGTGCCAGCAGCTTGACAGTTGTCAACACTGAAGCTTTCTTT.

The V call is TRBV9, the J call TRBJ1-3; no firm D call. V lost 0 bases to trimming and J lost 5 bases, with 15 bases between them. The CDR3 totals 16 residues. Germline CDR1 and CDR2: SGDLS and YYNGEE. DNA for the CDR3: TGTGCCAGCAGCGTAGCGATCTCCGAGGCCCGAAACACCATATATTTT. It is translated as CASSVAISEARNTIYF. The full variable domain, with the rest looked up from reference TRBV9 and TRBJ1-3, is DSGVTQTPKHLITATGQRVTLRCSPRSGDLSVYWYQQSLDQGLQFLIQYYNGEERAKGNILERFSAQQFPDLHSELNLSSLELGDSALYFCASSVAISEARNTIYFGEGSWLTVV.

This rearrangement joins TRBV7-9 to TRBJ2-5, with 9 bases identical to TRBD2. CDR3 length: 15 amino acids. CDR1 and CDR2 from the germline V gene are SEHNR and FQNEAQ (reference sequence). The V segment lost 5 bases and the J segment 0 bases; nucleotides outside the gene matches: 4. The CDR3 loop reads CASSRLAGYQETQYF. The CDR3 nucleotides are TGTGCCAGCAGCAGGCTAGCGGGGTACCAAGAGACCCAGTACTTC.

This chain joins TRBV6-1 and TRBJ1-2, with D possibly matching TRBD1 (5 bases). V lost 5 bases, J lost 3 bases, and 10 bases lay in between. The CDR3 has 13 amino acids. From germline, CDR1 is MNHNS and CDR2 SASEGT. This chain's CDR3 is CASSSGIDYGYTF. The CDR3 DNA is TGTGCCAGCAGTTCAGGGATCGACTATGGCTACACCTTC.

In this sample, this clone turned up once. The CDR3 nucleotides are TGCGCCAGCAGCTCCGGGACTAGCGGCAATGAGCAGTTCTTC. Residues: CASSSGTSGNEQFF. The gene calls are TRBV5-1 and TRBJ2-1, with 11 bases fitting TRBD2. Germline lookup yields CDR1 SGHRS and CDR2 YFSETQ. The CDR3 runs to 14 residues. V shed 3 bases and J 6 bases; nucleotides not matched to a gene: 2.

V gene TRBV7-3 combines with J gene TRBJ2-2, with 8 bases identical to TRBD1. CDR3 length: 17 amino acids. Germline CDR1 and CDR2: SGHTA and FQGTGA. Trimming removed 0 bases from V and 4 bases from J; junction bases left unmatched: 7. The CDR3 protein is CASSLTRDRGSTGELFF. DNA of the CDR3: TGTGCCAGCAGCTTAACGAGAGACAGGGGAAGCACCGGGGAGCTGTTTTTT.

The chain links TRBV7-6 to TRBJ1-2, with TRBD1 matching over 8 bases. The germline gives CDR1 SGHVS, CDR2 FNYEAQ. The CDR3 sequence is 17 residues long. V lost 1 base and J lost 6; bases outside the gene matches: 13. The CDR3 sequence is CASSLGLPDRERNGYTF. The CDR3 nucleotides are TGTGCCAGCAGCTTAGGCCTCCCGGACAGGGAAAGGAATGGCTACACCTTC.

The chain couples TRBV2 to TRBJ2-5; 8 positions agree with TRBD1. The CDR3 runs to 15 residues. Germline CDR1 reads SNHLY; CDR2 reads FYNNEI. Trimming took 6 bases from V and 5 from J; bases not matched to a gene: 11. The CDR3: CASRAAGGALETQYF. Here the CDR3 DNA reads TGTGCCAGCAGAGCCGCAGGGGGCGCATTGGAGACCCAGTACTTC.

This sequence joins TRBV27 and TRBJ2-5, with 7 nucleotides matching TRBD1. The CDR3 has 14 amino acids. V trimming: 7 bases; J trimming: 5 bases; junction bases outside the gene matches: 10. CDR1 is MNHEY, CDR2 SMNVEV, per germline (reference sequence). The CDR3 DNA follows: TGTGCCAGCACCCCAGGACAGGTCCACGAGACCCAGTACTTC. This gives the protein CASTPGQVHETQYF.

Only a few counts were recorded for this clone. V and J are TRBV5-8 and TRBJ1-6, with 7 bases that match TRBD1. Per the germline V gene, CDR1 is SGHTS and CDR2 is YDEGEE. The CDR3 runs to 16 residues. With V trimmed by 4 bases and J by 7 bases, 11 bases remained unmatched. As DNA, the CDR3 is TGTGCCAGCAGCCGGCTTCGGACAGGAGACAATTCACCCCTCCACTTT. Translating gives CASSRLRTGDNSPLHF. The variable domain in full, with the rest retrieved from reference TRBV5-8 and TRBJ1-6, is EAGVTQSPTHLIKTRGQQATLRCSPISGHTSVYWYQQALGLGLQFLLWYDEGEERNRGNFPPRFSGRQFPNYSSELNVNALELEDSALYLCASSRLRTGDNSPLHFGNGTRLTVT.

This chain joins TRBV7-2 and TRBJ2-2, with D maybe TRBD2 (6 bases). The CDR3 is made up of 16 amino acids. V gave up 5 bases and J gave up 6 bases, with 19 bases separating them. In germline, CDR1 is SGHTA, CDR2 FQGNSA. The CDR3 nucleotides read TGTGCCAGCAGCCCGTGGGGGACTGCCTCCGCCGGGGAGCTGTTTTTT. This gives the protein CASSPWGTASAGELFF.